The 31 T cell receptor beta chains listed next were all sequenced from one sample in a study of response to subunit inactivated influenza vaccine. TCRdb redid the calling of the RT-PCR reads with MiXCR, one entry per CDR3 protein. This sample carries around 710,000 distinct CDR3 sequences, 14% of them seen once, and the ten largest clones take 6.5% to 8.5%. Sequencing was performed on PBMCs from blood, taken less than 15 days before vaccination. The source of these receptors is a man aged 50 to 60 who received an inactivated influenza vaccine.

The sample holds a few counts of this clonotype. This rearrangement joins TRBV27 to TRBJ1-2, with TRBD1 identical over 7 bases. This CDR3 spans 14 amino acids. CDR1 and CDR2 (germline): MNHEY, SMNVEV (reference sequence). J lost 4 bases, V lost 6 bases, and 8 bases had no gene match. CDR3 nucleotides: TGTGCCAGCAGCCCAGGGGGTCAGCCCTATGGCTACACCTTC. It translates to CASSPGGQPYGYTF.

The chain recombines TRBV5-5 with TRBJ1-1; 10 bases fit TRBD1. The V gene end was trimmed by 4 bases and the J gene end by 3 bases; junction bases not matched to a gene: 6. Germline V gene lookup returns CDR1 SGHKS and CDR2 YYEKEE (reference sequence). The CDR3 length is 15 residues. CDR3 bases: TGTGCCAGCAGCAGACAGGGGGCAGCTGACACTGAAGCTTTCTTT. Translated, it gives CASSRQGAADTEAFF.

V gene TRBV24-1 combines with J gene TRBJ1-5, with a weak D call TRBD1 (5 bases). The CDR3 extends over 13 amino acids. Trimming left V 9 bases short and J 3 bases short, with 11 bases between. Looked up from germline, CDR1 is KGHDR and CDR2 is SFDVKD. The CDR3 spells CATVDNDNQPQHF. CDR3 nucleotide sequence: TGTGCCACCGTGGACAATGACAATCAGCCCCAGCATTTT.

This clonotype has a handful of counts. CDR3 nucleotides: TGTGCCAGCAGCCTGGGACAGGGGGGGTCCGAGCAGTACTTC. Translation: CASSLGQGGSEQYF. The gene calls are TRBV6-1 and TRBJ2-7; 11 bases agree with TRBD1. Trimming cost V 6 bases and J 6 bases; bases outside gene matches: 7. The CDR3 is 14 residues long. Germline CDR1 and CDR2: MNHNS and SASEGT.

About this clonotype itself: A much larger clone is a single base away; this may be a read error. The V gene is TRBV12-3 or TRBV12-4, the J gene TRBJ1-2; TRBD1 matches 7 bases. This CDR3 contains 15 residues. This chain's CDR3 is CASSTQDRLLYGCTF. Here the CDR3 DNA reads TGTGCCAGCAGTACCCAGGACAGGCTCCTCTATGGCTGCACCTTC.

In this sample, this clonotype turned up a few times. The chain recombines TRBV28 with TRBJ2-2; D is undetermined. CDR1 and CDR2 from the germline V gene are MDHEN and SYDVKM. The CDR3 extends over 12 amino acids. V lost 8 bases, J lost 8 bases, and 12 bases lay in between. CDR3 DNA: TGTGCCAGCGCCCCCCGGGCAGGGGAGCTGTTTTTT. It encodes CASAPRAGELFF.

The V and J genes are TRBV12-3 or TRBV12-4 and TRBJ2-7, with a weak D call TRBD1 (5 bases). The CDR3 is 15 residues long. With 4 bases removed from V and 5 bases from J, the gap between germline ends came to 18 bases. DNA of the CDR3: TGTGCCAGCAGTTCACCCTCGCAGGGCAGGGACGAGCAGTACTTC. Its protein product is CASSSPSQGRDEQYF.

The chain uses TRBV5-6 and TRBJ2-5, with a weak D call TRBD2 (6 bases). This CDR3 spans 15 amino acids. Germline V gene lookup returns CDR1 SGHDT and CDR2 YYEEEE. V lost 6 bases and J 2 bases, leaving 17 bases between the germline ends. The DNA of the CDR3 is TGTGCCAGCAACCGAATCCGGGACTCACAAGAGACCCAGTACTTC. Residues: CASNRIRDSQETQYF.

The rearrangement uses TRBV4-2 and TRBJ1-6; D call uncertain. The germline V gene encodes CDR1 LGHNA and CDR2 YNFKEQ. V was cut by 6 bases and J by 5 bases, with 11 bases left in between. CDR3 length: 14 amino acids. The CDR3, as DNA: TGTGCCAGCAGTGAAGACATTAATAATTCACCCCTCCACTTT. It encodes CASSEDINNSPLHF.

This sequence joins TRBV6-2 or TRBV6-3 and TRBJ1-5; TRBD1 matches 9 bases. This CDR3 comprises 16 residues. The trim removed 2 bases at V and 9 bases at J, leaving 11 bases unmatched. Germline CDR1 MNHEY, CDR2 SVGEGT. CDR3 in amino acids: CASSYGGTGKASPQHF. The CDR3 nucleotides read TGTGCCAGCAGTTACGGAGGGACAGGGAAGGCGTCGCCCCAGCATTTT.

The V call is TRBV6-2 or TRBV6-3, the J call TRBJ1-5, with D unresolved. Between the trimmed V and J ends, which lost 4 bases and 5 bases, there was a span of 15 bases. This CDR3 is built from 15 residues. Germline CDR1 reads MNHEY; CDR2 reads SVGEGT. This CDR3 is CASSSPAGLYQPQHF. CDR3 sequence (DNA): TGTGCCAGCAGTTCCCCCGCAGGACTCTATCAGCCCCAGCATTTT.

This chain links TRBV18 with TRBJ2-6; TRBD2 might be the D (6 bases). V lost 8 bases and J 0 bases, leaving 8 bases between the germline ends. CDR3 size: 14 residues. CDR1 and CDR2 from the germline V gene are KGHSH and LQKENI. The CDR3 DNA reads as TGTGCCAGCCCGCGGGACTCTGGGGCCAACGTCCTGACTTTC. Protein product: CASPRDSGANVLTF.

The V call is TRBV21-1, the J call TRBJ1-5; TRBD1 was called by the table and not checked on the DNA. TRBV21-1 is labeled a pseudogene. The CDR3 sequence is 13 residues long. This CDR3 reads CASSTGTGQPQHF. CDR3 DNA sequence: TGTGCCAGCAGCACGGGGACAGGTCAGCCCCAGCATTTT.

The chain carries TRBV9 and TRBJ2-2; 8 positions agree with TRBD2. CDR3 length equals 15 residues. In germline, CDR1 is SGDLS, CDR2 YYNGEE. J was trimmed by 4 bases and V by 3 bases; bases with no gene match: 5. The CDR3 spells CASSDPAGGTGELFF. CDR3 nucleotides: TGTGCCAGCAGCGATCCGGCGGGAGGCACCGGGGAGCTGTTTTTT.

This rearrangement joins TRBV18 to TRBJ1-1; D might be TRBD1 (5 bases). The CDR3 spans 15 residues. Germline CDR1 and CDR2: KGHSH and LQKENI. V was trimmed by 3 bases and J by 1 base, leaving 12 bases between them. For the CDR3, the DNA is TGTGCCAGCTCACCGAGCCTTACAGGGAACACTGAAGCTTTCTTT. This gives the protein CASSPSLTGNTEAFF. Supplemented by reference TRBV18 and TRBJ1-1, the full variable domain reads NAGVMQNPRHLVRRRGQEARLRCSPMKGHSHVYWYRQLPEEGLKFMVYLQKENIIDESGMPKERFSAEFPKEGPSILRIQQVVRGDSAAYFCASSPSLTGNTEAFFGQGTRLTVV.

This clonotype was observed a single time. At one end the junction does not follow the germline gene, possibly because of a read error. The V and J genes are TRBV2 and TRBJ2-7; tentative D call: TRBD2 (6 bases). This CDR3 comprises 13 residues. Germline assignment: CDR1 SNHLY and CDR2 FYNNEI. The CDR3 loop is CASSATPGSSPHF. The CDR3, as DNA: TGTGCCAGCAGTGCTACCCCCGGGAGCAGCCCACACTTC. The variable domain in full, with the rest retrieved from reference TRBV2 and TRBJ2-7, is EPEVTQTPSHQVTQMGQEVILRCVPISNHLYFYWYRQILGQKVEFLVSFYNNEISEKSEIFDDQFSVERPDGSNFTLKIRSTKLEDSAMYFCASSATPGSSPHFGPGTRLTVT.

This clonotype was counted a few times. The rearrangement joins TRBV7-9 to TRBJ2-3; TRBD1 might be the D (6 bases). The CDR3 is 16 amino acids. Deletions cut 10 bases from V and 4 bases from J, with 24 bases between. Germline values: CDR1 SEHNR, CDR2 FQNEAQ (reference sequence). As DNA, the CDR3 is TGTGCCATCCTCCCCGGGCCACAGGGAATGGCAGATACGCAGTATTTT. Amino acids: CAILPGPQGMADTQYF.

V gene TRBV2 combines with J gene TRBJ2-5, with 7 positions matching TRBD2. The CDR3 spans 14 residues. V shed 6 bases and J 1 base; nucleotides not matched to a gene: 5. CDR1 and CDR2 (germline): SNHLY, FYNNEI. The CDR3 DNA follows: TGTGCCAGCAGGACGGGGGGAGGCCAAGAGACCCAGTACTTC. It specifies CASRTGGGQETQYF.

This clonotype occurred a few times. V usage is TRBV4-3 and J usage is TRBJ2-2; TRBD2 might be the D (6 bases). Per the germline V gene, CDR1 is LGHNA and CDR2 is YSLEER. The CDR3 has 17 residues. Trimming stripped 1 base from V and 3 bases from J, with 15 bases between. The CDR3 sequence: CASSQGSLGEDTGELFF. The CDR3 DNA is TGCGCCAGCAGCCAAGGGTCCCTCGGGGAGGACACCGGGGAGCTGTTTTTT.

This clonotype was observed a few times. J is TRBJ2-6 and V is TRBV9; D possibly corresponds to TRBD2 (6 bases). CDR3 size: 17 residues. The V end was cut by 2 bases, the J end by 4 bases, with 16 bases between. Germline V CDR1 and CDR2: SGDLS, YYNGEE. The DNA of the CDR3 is TGTGCCAGCAGCGTTATGGCGGGAATAGGGGGGGCCAACGTCCTGACTTTC. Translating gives CASSVMAGIGGANVLTF.

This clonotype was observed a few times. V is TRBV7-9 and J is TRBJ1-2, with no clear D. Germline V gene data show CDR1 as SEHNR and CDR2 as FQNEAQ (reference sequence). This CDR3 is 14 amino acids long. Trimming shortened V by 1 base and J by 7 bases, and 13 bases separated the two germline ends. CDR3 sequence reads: CASSLDVSIGGYTF. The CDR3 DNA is TGTGCCAGCAGCTTAGATGTTTCGATCGGTGGCTACACCTTC.

CDR3 DNA sequence: TGCGCCAGCAGCCAAGCCGGGACAGGGTGGAATGATGAGCAGTTCTTC. Residues: CASSQAGTGWNDEQFF. This chain connects TRBV4-1 to TRBJ2-1; 9 bases agree with TRBD1. Germline trimming cut 1 base from V and 8 bases from J; bases unmatched to any gene: 9. Germline V lookup: CDR1 MGHRA, CDR2 YSYEKL. CDR3 length: 16 residues.

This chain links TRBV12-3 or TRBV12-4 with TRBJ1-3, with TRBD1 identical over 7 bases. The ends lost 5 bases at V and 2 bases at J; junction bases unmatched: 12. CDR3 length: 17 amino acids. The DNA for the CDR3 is TGTGCCAGCAGTCTGACTGGCGGGACAGCTCCTGGAAACACCATATATTTT. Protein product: CASSLTGGTAPGNTIYF.

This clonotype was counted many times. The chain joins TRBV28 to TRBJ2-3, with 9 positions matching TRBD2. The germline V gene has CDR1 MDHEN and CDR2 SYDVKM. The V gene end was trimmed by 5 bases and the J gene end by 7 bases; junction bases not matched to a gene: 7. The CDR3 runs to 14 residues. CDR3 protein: CASSGLAGINTQYF. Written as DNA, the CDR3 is TGTGCCAGCAGTGGCCTAGCGGGAATTAATACGCAGTATTTT.

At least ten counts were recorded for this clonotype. Here the CDR3 DNA reads TGTGCCAGCAGTTCGGACAGGGGGCAAGAGACCCAGTACTTC. As protein: CASSSDRGQETQYF. The rearrangement uses TRBV12-3 or TRBV12-4 and TRBJ2-5; TRBD1 agrees at 10 bases. The V and J ends lost 4 bases and 2 bases, in that order; junction bases with no gene match: 1. The CDR3 extends over 14 amino acids.

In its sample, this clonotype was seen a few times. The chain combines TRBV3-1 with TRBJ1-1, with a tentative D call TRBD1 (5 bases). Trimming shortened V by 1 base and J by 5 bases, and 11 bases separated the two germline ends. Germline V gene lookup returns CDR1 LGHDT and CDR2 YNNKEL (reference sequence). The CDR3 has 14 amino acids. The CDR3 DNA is TGTGCCAGCAGCCAAGTTACAGGTGAGACTGAAGCTTTCTTT. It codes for CASSQVTGETEAFF. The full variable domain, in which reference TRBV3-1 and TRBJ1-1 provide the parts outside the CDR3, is DTAVSQTPKYLVTQMGNDKSIKCEQNLGHDTMYWYKQDSKKFLKIMFSYNNKELIINETVPNRFSPKSPDKAHLNLHINSLELGDSAVYFCASSQVTGETEAFFGQGTRLTVV.

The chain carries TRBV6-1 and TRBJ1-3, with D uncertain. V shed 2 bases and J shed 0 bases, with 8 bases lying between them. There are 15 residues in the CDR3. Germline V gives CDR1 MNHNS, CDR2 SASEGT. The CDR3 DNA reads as TGTGCCAGCAGTGAATGGAGGGTCTCTGGAAACACCATATATTTT. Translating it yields CASSEWRVSGNTIYF.

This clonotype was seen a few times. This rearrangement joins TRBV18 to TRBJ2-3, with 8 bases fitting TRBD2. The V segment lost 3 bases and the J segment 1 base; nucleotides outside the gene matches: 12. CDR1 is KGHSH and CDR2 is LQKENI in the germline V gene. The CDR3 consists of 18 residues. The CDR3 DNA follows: TGTGCCAGCTCACCGAGGAGCCTTACTAGCGGAGGCACAGATACGCAGTATTTT. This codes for CASSPRSLTSGGTDTQYF.

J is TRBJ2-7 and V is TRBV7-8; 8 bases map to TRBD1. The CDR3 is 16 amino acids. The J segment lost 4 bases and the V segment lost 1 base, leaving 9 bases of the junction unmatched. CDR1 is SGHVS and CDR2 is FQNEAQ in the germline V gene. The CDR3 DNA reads TGTGCCAGCAGCTTAGAGGCGGGGACAGGAGTTTACGAGCAGTACTTC. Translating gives CASSLEAGTGVYEQYF. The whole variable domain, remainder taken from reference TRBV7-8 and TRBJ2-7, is GAGVSQSPRYKVAKRGQDVALRCDPISGHVSLFWYQQALGQGPEFLTYFQNEAQLDKSGLPSDRFFAERPEGSVSTLKIQRTQQEDSAVYLCASSLEAGTGVYEQYFGPGTRLTVT.

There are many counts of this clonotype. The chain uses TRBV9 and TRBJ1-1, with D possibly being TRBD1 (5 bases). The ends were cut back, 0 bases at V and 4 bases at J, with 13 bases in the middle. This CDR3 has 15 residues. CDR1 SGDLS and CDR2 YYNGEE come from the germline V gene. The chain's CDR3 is CASSVGLGEATEAFF. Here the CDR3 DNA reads TGTGCCAGCAGCGTAGGTTTGGGGGAAGCCACTGAAGCTTTCTTT. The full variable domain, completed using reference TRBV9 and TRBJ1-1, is DSGVTQTPKHLITATGQRVTLRCSPRSGDLSVYWYQQSLDQGLQFLIQYYNGEERAKGNILERFSAQQFPDLHSELNLSSLELGDSALYFCASSVGLGEATEAFFGQGTRLTVV.

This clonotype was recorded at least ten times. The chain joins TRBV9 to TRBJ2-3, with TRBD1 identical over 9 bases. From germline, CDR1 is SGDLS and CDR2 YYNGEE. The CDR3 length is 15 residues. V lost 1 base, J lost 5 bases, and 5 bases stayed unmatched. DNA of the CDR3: TGTGCCAGCAGCGTATTAGGGGACAGGGTAGATACGCAGTATTTT. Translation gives CASSVLGDRVDTQYF. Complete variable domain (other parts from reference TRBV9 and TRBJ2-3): DSGVTQTPKHLITATGQRVTLRCSPRSGDLSVYWYQQSLDQGLQFLIQYYNGEERAKGNILERFSAQQFPDLHSELNLSSLELGDSALYFCASSVLGDRVDTQYFGPGTRLTVL.